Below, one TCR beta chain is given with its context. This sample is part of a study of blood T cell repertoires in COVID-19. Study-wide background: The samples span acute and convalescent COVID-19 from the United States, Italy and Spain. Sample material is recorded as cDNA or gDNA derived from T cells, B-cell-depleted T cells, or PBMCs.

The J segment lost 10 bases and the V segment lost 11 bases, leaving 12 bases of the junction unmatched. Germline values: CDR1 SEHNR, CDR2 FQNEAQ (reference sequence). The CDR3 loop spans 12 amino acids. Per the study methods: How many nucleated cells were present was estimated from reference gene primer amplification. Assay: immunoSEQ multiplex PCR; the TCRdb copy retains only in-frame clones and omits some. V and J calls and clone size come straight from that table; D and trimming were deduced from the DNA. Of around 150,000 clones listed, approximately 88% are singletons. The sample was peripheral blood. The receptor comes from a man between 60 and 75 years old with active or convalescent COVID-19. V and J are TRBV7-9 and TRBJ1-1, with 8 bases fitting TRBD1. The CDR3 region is CASDQPRGPAFF. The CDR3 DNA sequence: TGTGCCTCAGACCAACCCAGGGGGCCAGCTTTCTTT.